The clone carrying this TCR beta chain was recorded many times. This specimen belongs to a study of read filtering for tumor transcriptome and immune sequencing. Study-level information: IR-seq gave about 4.05 to 11 million TCR reads per sample; RNA-seq gave roughly 80 to 1273.

The CDR3 extends over 14 amino acids. Germline V gene sequence: CDR1 MNHEY, CDR2 SVGAGI. The ends were cut back, 4 bases at V and 11 bases at J, with 20 bases in the middle. This library used roughly 0.4 ug RNA and molecular barcoded adaptors spanning alpha/delta and beta/gamma chains. Each CDR3 protein is one row after TCRdb ran MiXCR on the reads. The repertoire has tens of thousands of distinct CDR3 sequences, roughly 20% of them found once; the top ten carry roughly 16%. The receptor was derived from a donor aged 40 or over with multiple myeloma. The source material was a population of CD138-negative cells sorted from bone marrow. The chain links TRBV6-5 to TRBJ1-1; D is unclear. In DNA form, the CDR3 reads TGTGCCAGCAGTTCTCCCTCGGCGCGGAAAGTGGCTTTCTTT. Protein sequence: CASSSPSARKVAFF.